The entry below describes one T cell receptor (beta chain). The antigen remains undetermined. Sampling involved one blood draw (roughly 2.5 ml) for every donor. Whole blood that had not undergone T cell sorting provided the isolated total RNA. The sample originates from a study of monozygotic twins with inflammatory bowel disease. Study findings and constraints: The sharing of clonotypes with others was lower in IBD patients than in healthy twins, especially with disease activity. Possibly reflecting limited power, no difference in repertoire similarity was found between concordant and discordant twins.

Using the 5' RACE reads, TCRdb records one entry per CDR3 protein without DNA. Its listing shows about 330,000 distinct CDR3 sequences. The CDR3 has 16 amino acids. In germline, CDR1 is SGDLS, CDR2 YYNGEE. The receptor's source is a human donor with ulcerative colitis or Crohn's disease, or a healthy co-twin of an affected twin (not recorded which). The sample taken for sequencing was blood. The V and J genes are TRBV9 and TRBJ2-2; TCRdb outputs TRBD1, but without DNA this stays unchecked. The CDR3 sequence: CASSARAQANTGELFF. Together with reference TRBV9 and TRBJ2-2, the CDR3 gives the full variable domain: DSGVTQTPKHLITATGQRVTLRCSPRSGDLSVYWYQQSLDQGLQFLIQYYNGEERAKGNILERFSAQQFPDLHSELNLSSLELGDSALYFCASSARAQANTGELFFGEGSRLTVL.